These 26 T cell receptor beta chains came from one sample sequenced in a study of T-cell memory formation after mild COVID-19 (dated by TCRdb to about 2021). The receptor library was made with 5' RACE. Sequenced on an Illumina NovaSeq 6000. In TCRdb, the public reads were trimmed at Q25 with fastp and aligned with MiXCR, with productive beta chains retained. A single entry per CDR3 protein holds the most common genes and DNA from its merged rows. The sample table lists about 90,000 distinct CDR3 sequences, about 16% of them with a count of one. The biggest ten clones account for approximately 40% of the sample. Sequencing was done on a sample of PBMCs or a T cell subset sorted from them (not recorded which). The receptor set was obtained from a man aged 18 to 30 who had mild COVID-19 (a few samples of this study predate the infection). The sample titles of this study are shuffled in the database, so cell type and time point are left out; the donor was told from shared clones.

This sequence joins TRBV29-1 and TRBJ2-3; D may be TRBD1 (6 bases). The V end was cut by 3 bases, the J end by 0 bases, with 16 bases between. Germline CDR1 and CDR2: SQVTM and ANQGSEA. CDR3 length: 16 amino acids. CDR3 loop: CSVEGHKMASTDTQYF. DNA for the CDR3: TGCAGCGTTGAGGGACACAAGATGGCTAGCACAGATACGCAGTATTTT.

This clonotype came up a few times. This sequence joins TRBV7-9 and TRBJ2-1; D uncertain. CDR3 length: 15 amino acids. V was clipped by 5 bases and J by 4 bases, with 15 bases between them. Germline values: CDR1 SEHNR, CDR2 FQNEAQ (reference sequence). The CDR3 coding sequence is TGTGCCAGCAGCAAGACCGCTACCAGATACAATGAGCAGTTCTTC. Amino acids: CASSKTATRYNEQFF.

In this sample, this clonotype turned up a few times. V and J are TRBV11-2 and TRBJ2-3; tentative D call: TRBD2 (5 bases). The length of the CDR3 is 16 residues. Between the trimmed V and J ends, which lost 3 bases and 5 bases, there was a span of 18 bases. CDR1 is SGHAT and CDR2 is FQNNGV in the germline V gene. This chain's CDR3 is CASSFHLVEGIDTQYF. CDR3 nucleotides: TGTGCCAGCAGCTTTCACTTGGTCGAGGGAATAGATACGCAGTATTTT.

This clonotype was observed a few times. The genes are TRBV24-1 and TRBJ2-2; D might be TRBD1 (6 bases). The CDR3 is made up of 13 amino acids. Germline-derived CDR1 and CDR2 are KGHDR and SFDVKD. V gave up 8 bases and J gave up 3 bases, with 9 bases separating them. CDR3 amino acids: CATKDRDTGELFF. CDR3 coding DNA: TGTGCCACCAAGGACAGAGACACCGGGGAGCTGTTTTTT.

This clonotype was observed a handful of times. V usage is TRBV7-9 and J usage is TRBJ2-7; 7 nucleotides align to TRBD1. Germline V gene sequence: CDR1 SEHNR, CDR2 FQNEAQ (reference sequence). CDR3 length equals 15 residues. V was clipped by 4 bases and J by 4 bases; unmatched bases: 10. The CDR3 DNA sequence: TGTGCCAGCAGCTCTTCCGGGACAGCCTTTTACGAGCAGTACTTC. Residues: CASSSSGTAFYEQYF.

This clonotype was counted only a few times. CDR3 bases: TGTGCTAGTGGACCTCGGACAGCCAGCTCCTACGAGCAGTACGTC. It yields the protein CASGPRTASSYEQYV. This chain joins TRBV12-5 and TRBJ2-7, with D tentatively TRBD1 (6 bases). This CDR3 comprises 15 residues. The germline V gene encodes CDR1 LGHNT and CDR2 FRNRAP. V was trimmed by 6 bases and J by 0 bases, leaving 15 bases between them.

This clonotype was detected only a few times. The chain joins TRBV10-3 to TRBJ1-5; the D gene is possibly TRBD1 (5 bases). The V end lost 7 bases, the J end lost 5 bases, and 12 bases lay between the germline ends. The CDR3 runs 13 residues. Germline CDR1 is ENHRY and CDR2 is SYGVKD. The DNA of the CDR3 is TGTGCCATCAAGGACACGGAATATCAGCCCCAGCATTTT. This sequence encodes CAIKDTEYQPQHF.

This clonotype was recorded a few times. The genes are TRBV12-3 or TRBV12-4 and TRBJ1-1; D unresolved. The CDR3 runs to 14 residues. Trimming pared 3 bases from V and 8 bases from J, leaving 16 bases between. CDR3 sequence: CASSFPEGVGEAFF. CDR3 coding DNA: TGTGCCAGCAGTTTCCCGGAGGGTGTCGGGGAAGCTTTCTTT.

This clonotype came up a few times. This chain connects TRBV4-2 to TRBJ2-3; D might be TRBD1 or TRBD2, each matching 5 bases. V dropped 4 bases and J dropped 4 bases, with 18 bases sitting between them. CDR3 length: 16 residues. Germline V gene sequence: CDR1 LGHNA, CDR2 YNFKEQ. This CDR3 reads CASSPGSSGTADTQYF. The CDR3 nucleotides are TGTGCCAGCAGCCCAGGTTCGTCGGGGACGGCAGATACGCAGTATTTT.

This clonotype was recorded many times. This sequence joins TRBV7-9 and TRBJ2-7; tentative D call: TRBD2 (6 bases). Trimming took 3 bases from V and 6 from J, leaving 15 bases between them. Per germline, CDR1 SEHNR and CDR2 FQNEAQ (reference sequence). The CDR3 has 14 amino acids. The CDR3 DNA sequence: TGTGCCAGCAGCTTCGGCGGGGTACTGGGCGAGCAGTACGTC. It is translated as CASSFGGVLGEQYV.

The chain combines TRBV4-3 with TRBJ2-5, with 8 bases lining up with TRBD1. Germline V gene sequence: CDR1 LGHNA, CDR2 YSLEER. Trimming took 0 bases from V and 4 from J; bases not matched to a gene: 10. This CDR3 region has 17 residues. The chain's CDR3 is CASSQEGGRGRLETQYF. The CDR3 region has the DNA TGCGCCAGCAGCCAAGAAGGTGGCAGGGGGCGATTAGAGACCCAGTACTTC.

This clonotype was seen only a few times. The chain recombines TRBV5-6 with TRBJ1-1; 8 nucleotides line up with TRBD1. This CDR3 contains 14 residues. V lost 9 bases to trimming and J lost 1 base; unmatched junction nucleotides: 8. CDR1 and CDR2 from the germline V gene are SGHDT and YYEEEE. The CDR3 nucleotides are TGTGCCACCGAAACCGGGACAGGGAACACTGAAGCTTTCTTT. Encoded protein: CATETGTGNTEAFF.

The chain is built from TRBV29-1 and TRBJ2-3; D is possibly TRBD1 (5 bases). V lost 3 bases to trimming and J lost 3 bases, with 10 bases between them. This CDR3 is built from 13 residues. Per germline, CDR1 SQVTM and CDR2 ANQGSEA. The CDR3 is CSVDMTETDTQYF. As DNA, the CDR3 is TGCAGCGTTGATATGACAGAAACAGATACGCAGTATTTT.

This clonotype was detected a few times. The chain links TRBV2 to TRBJ1-5; D is ambiguous. The CDR3 spans 13 residues. V was cut by 1 base and J by 4 bases, with 5 bases left in between. CDR1 and CDR2 (germline): SNHLY, FYNNEI. The CDR3 sequence: CASSEGGNQPQHF. The CDR3 DNA reads as TGTGCCAGCAGTGAAGGGGGAAATCAGCCCCAGCATTTT.

The chain uses TRBV19 and TRBJ1-6, with D maybe TRBD1 (5 bases). Germline V lookup: CDR1 LNHDA, CDR2 SQIVND (reference sequence). V was trimmed by 2 bases and J by 7 bases, leaving 9 bases between them. The CDR3 totals 14 residues. The CDR3 protein is CASSISGNNSPLHF. CDR3 DNA: TGTGCCAGTAGTATATCAGGGAACAATTCACCCCTCCACTTT.

This clonotype was counted ten times or more. V and J are TRBV11-2 and TRBJ2-7, with 11 bases aligning to TRBD2. Germline V gene sequence: CDR1 SGHAT, CDR2 FQNNGV. This CDR3 contains 15 residues. V trimming: 2 bases; J trimming: 4 bases; junction bases outside the gene matches: 4. For the CDR3, the DNA is TGTGCCAGCAGCTTACTAGCGGGGGGCACTTACGAGCAGTACTTC. It encodes CASSLLAGGTYEQYF.

This clonotype was detected once. The gene calls are TRBV7-2 and TRBJ2-7; maybe TRBD2 (5 bases). CDR3 size: 15 residues. Between the trimmed V and J ends, which lost 4 bases and 1 base, there was a span of 14 bases. Germline assignment: CDR1 SGHTA and CDR2 FQGNSA. The CDR3 DNA is TGTGCCAGCAGCTCCCAATCTAGCTCGTCCTACGAGCAGTACTTC. Translating it yields CASSSQSSSSYEQYF. Using reference TRBV7-2 and TRBJ2-7 for the parts outside the CDR3, the full variable domain is GAGVSQSPSNKVTEKGKDVELRCDPISGHTALYWYRQSLGQGLEFLIYFQGNSAPDKSGLPSDRFSAERTGGSVSTLTIQRTQQEDSAVYLCASSSQSSSSYEQYFGPGTRLTVT.

The V gene is TRBV7-2, the J gene TRBJ2-2; D gene uncertain. There are 15 residues in the CDR3. Trimming pared 8 bases from V and 9 bases from J, leaving 22 bases between. The germline V gene encodes CDR1 SGHTA and CDR2 FQGNSA. DNA for the CDR3: TGTGCCAGCGGGTGGGCAGGCCCGTTTTGCCGGGAGCTGTTTTTT. This codes for CASGWAGPFCRELFF. The full variable domain, its missing parts supplied by reference TRBV7-2 and TRBJ2-2, is GAGVSQSPSNKVTEKGKDVELRCDPISGHTALYWYRQSLGQGLEFLIYFQGNSAPDKSGLPSDRFSAERTGGSVSTLTIQRTQQEDSAVYLCASGWAGPFCRELFFGEGSRLTVL.

V is TRBV7-9 and J is TRBJ1-2, with 9 bases identical to TRBD1. The CDR3 length is 15 residues. V trimming: 3 bases; J trimming: 4 bases; junction bases outside the gene matches: 6. CDR1 and CDR2 from the germline V gene are SEHNR and FQNEAQ (reference sequence). The CDR3 is CASSLGTGTGYGYTF. The CDR3 DNA follows: TGTGCCAGCAGCTTGGGGACAGGGACCGGCTATGGCTACACCTTC.

This clonotype occurred a few times. This chain uses TRBV10-2 with TRBJ2-1; TRBD1 or TRBD2 may be the D gene (5 bases each). V gave up 10 bases and J gave up 3 bases, with 13 bases separating them. Per the germline V gene, CDR1 is WSHSY and CDR2 is SAAADI. CDR3 length: 13 residues. The CDR3 DNA follows: TGCGCCATCAGGGTGGAGGACTACAATGAGCAGTTCTTC. It translates to CAIRVEDYNEQFF.

This clonotype was picked up a small number of times. This chain joins TRBV7-9 and TRBJ1-1; D remains unclear. The germline V and J ends were trimmed by 1 base and 6 bases, with 6 bases remaining between them. CDR1 and CDR2 (germline): SEHNR, FQNEAQ (reference sequence). CDR3 length equals 12 residues. CDR3 residues: CASSLGRAEAFF. The CDR3 DNA reads TGTGCCAGCAGCTTAGGACGTGCTGAAGCTTTCTTT.

This clonotype was seen at least ten times. This sequence joins TRBV11-3 and TRBJ2-7, with a possible D match to TRBD2 (6 bases). Germline V gene sequence: CDR1 SGHNT, CDR2 YENEEA. Trimming removed 1 base from V and 5 bases from J, with 15 bases in between. This CDR3 has 15 amino acids. CDR3 nucleotide sequence: TGTGCCAGCAGCTTAGGAGCGGGCCGACTCGACGAGCAGTACTTC. It codes for CASSLGAGRLDEQYF.

This clonotype was seen many times. This sequence joins TRBV6-5 and TRBJ1-1, with 8 bases aligning to TRBD1. The J segment lost 1 base and the V segment lost 5 bases, leaving 3 bases of the junction unmatched. Germline V gives CDR1 MNHEY, CDR2 SVGAGI. CDR3 length equals 14 residues. This CDR3 reads CASSRGQGNTEAFF. In DNA form, the CDR3 reads TGTGCCAGCAGTCGTGGACAGGGGAACACTGAAGCTTTCTTT.

The chain combines TRBV6-5 with TRBJ2-6; TRBD1 agrees at 8 bases. V shed 6 bases, J shed 0 bases, and the junction held 10 bases outside the gene matches. Germline V gene lookup returns CDR1 MNHEY and CDR2 SVGAGI. The CDR3 sequence is 18 residues long. CDR3 sequence: CASSNRDRSPSGANVLTF. The CDR3 DNA reads TGTGCCAGCAGCAACCGGGACAGGAGTCCCTCTGGGGCCAACGTCCTGACTTTC.

The chain links TRBV25-1 to TRBJ1-2; maybe TRBD1 (6 bases). The germline CDR1 and CDR2 sequences are MGHDK and SYGVNS. Trimming left V 9 bases short and J 7 bases short, with 9 bases between. CDR3 size: 10 residues. The CDR3 DNA follows: TGTGCCAGTTCACAGGGTGGCTACACCTTC. Protein product: CASSQGGYTF.

This clonotype has only a few counts. This rearrangement joins TRBV7-6 to TRBJ2-1, with D hard to call. The V and J ends lost 3 bases and 7 bases respectively, with 7 bases between them. The germline V gene has CDR1 SGHVS and CDR2 FNYEAQ. The CDR3 runs to 12 residues. In DNA form, the CDR3 reads TGTGCCAGCAGCTTGGCGGAAAATGAGCAGTTCTTC. Its translation: CASSLAENEQFF.